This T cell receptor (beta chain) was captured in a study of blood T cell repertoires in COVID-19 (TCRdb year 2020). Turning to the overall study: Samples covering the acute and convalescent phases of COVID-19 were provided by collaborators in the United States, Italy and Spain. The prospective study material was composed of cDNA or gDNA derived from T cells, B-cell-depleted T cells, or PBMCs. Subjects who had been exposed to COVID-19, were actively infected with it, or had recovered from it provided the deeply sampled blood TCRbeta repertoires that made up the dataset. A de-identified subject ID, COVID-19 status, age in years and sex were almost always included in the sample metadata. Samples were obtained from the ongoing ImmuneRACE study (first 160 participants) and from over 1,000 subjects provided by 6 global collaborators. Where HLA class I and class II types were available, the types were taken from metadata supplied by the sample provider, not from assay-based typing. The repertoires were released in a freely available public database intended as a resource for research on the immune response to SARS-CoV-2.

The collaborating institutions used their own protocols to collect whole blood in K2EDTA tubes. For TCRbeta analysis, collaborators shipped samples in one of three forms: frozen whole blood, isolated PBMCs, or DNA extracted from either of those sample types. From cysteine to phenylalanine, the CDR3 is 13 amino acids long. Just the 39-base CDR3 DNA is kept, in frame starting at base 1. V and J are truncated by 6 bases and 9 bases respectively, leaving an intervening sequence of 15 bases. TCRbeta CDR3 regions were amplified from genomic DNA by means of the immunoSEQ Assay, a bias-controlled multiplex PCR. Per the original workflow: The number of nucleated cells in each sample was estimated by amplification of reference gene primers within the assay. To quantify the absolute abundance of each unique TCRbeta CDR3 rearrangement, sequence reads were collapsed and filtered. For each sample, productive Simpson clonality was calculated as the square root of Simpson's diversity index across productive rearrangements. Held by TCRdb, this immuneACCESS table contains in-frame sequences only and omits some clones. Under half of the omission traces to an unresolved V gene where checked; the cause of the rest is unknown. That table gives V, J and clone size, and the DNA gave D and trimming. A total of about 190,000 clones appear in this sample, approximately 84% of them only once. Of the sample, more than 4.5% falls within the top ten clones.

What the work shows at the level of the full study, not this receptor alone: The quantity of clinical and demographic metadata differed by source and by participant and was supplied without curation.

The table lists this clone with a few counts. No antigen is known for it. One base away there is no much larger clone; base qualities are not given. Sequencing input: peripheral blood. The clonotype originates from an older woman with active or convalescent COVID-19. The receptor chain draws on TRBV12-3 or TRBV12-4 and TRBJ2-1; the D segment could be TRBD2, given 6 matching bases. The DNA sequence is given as TGTGCCAGCAGCTACGGACTCGGGGGTGAGCAGTTCTTC. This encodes CASSYGLGGEQFF.